This TCR delta chain came from a study of gamma-delta chains in newborns, infants, children. TCRdb reanalysed the reads via CATT. The data contain about 3,300 delta-chain clones, 3.5% to 5% of them seen just once; the ten biggest clones take up about a sixth. Concerning this clone itself: This clone may be a read error of a much larger clone one base away. The same CDR3 also results from other DNA sequences found in this sample.

The CDR3 loop spans 18 amino acids. The germline CDR1 and CDR2 sequences are GEAIGNYY and EKD. The sequenced sample was blood. The sequence came from a child who was a newborn, infant or young child, either healthy, febrile or measles-vaccinated (not recorded which). The chain couples TRDV2 to TRDJ3; 9 bases map to TRDD3. The DNA for the CDR3 is TGTGCCTGTGACACCTGGGGGATAAGCGCCTGGGACACCCGTCAGATGTTTTTC. This encodes CACDTWGISAWDTRQMFF.